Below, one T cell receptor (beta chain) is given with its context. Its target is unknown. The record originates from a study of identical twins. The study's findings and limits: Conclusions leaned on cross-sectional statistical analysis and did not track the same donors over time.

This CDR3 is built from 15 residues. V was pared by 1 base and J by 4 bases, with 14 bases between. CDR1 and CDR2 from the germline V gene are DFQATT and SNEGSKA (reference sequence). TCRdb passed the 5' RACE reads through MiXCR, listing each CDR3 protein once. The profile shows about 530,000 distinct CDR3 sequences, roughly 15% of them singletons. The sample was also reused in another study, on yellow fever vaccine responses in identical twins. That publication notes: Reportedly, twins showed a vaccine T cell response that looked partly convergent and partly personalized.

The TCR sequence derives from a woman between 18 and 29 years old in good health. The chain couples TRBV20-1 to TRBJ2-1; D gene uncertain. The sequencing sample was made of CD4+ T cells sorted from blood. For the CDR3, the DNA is TGCAGTGCTAGAGGGAGCTCGACTGCATACAATGAGCAGTTCTTC. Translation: CSARGSSTAYNEQFF.